The entry that follows covers one T cell receptor beta chain sequence. In this sample, this clonotype turned up many times. This clone's antigen is unknown. Base qualities are not at hand, and no much larger clone is one base apart. These data originate in a study of blood T cells in healthy people across ages (dated by TCRdb to between 2014 and 2017). About the study as a whole: In model experiments, template switching captured roughly one uniquely barcoded TCR beta cDNA molecule for every two T cells. Two additional independent replicas of 1 million unique cDNA reads from the same blood draw were analyzed for two donors (one aged 18 to 29 and one aged 80 or older). To avoid experimental bias, donors of different ages were spread randomly across the sequencing lanes. Using deep sequencing normalized with unique cDNA molecular identifiers, the study measured how TCR beta repertoire diversity changes with age. The donors were split into four age groups: young (average around 15 years), middle-aged (around 37), aged (roughly 68) and long-lived (roughly 80).

The V end loses 3 bases and the J end loses 1 base, and a stretch of 13 bases separates them. CDR1 and CDR2 were assigned from the germline V gene as LGHNA and YSLEER. The CDR3 measures 15 amino acids from cysteine to phenylalanine. Only the CDR3 DNA stays, 45 bases, in frame from base 1. Systemically healthy Caucasian individuals from Russia, 39 in total and aged about 6 to 95 years, were included as donors. Roughly 9.5 milliliters of peripheral blood were drawn from each donor into EDTA-treated Vacutainer tubes. PBMCs were isolated by Ficoll-Paque density-gradient centrifugation, with at least 6 million obtained per sample. Trizol reagent was used to extract total RNA from PBMCs, with at least 6 micrograms per sample. For every donor, flow cytometry on a PBMC aliquot measured the percentage of naive CD45RAhigh/CD27high T cells. Results the study describes overall, beyond this receptor: Observed TCR beta diversity per million T cells fell roughly linearly with age, and a significant reduction was already apparent by age about 38. Because the CMV infection status of the donors was unknown, age-related changes in expanded clonotypes may potentially have been confounded. The long-lived group showed more naive CD4+ T cells, fewer expanded clones and increased TCR diversity than the aged group, suggesting age selection. Because profiling used bulk unsorted PBMCs, naive and antigen-experienced compartments could not be compared conclusively. Total diversity estimates from one million sequenced T cells were considered lower bounds and underestimates. Observed TCR beta diversity correlated strongly with the percentage of naive T cells measured by flow cytometry.

The library came from 5' RACE. Sequencer: Illumina HiSeq 2500. A second PCR of roughly 7 to 11 cycles was performed with a sample-barcoded 5' primer and a J-beta primer mix. A unique molecular identifier was introduced onto each TCR beta cDNA molecule by a template-switch 5' adaptor carrying 12 random nucleotides. Each sample yielded at least 2.5 million CDR3-containing paired-end reads. All of the RNA was converted into first-strand cDNA using the Mint cDNA synthesis kit, with a TRBC-specific oligonucleotide serving as the primer. Following uracil-DNA glycosylase treatment, all cDNA underwent a first 18-cycle PCR with the universal primers M1SS and BC2_uni_R. From the authors' description of their analysis: Normalization of each sample was performed by random selection of 1 million high-quality reads, each carrying a distinct molecular identifier. Instead of being binned into consensus sequences, reads that shared molecular identifiers were thrown out. MiTCR, with a Q25 quality threshold and the strictest error-elimination algorithm, was used for CDR3 identification, clonotype clustering and error correction. A nonparametric unseen species model using Euler transformation provided a lower-bound estimate of total TCR beta diversity. TCRdb reprocessed the public reads (quality trimming at Q25 with fastp, clone calling with MiXCR) and kept in-frame beta chains. Each CDR3 protein appears once, grouped with its most common genes and DNA. In this record, the V and J calls reflect TCRdb's handling and not the investigators' own analysis. Present in this sample are about 570,000 distinct CDR3 sequences, 25% to 30% of which were seen just once. Together, the top ten hold less than 20% of the sample.

The receptor comes from an older woman in good health. What was sequenced was blood. The sequence is built from TRBV4-3 and TRBJ2-7, and possibly TRBD1, on 6 matching bases. The encoded CDR3 is CASSQRYRDSYEQYF. The nucleotides are TGCGCCAGCAGCCAGAGGTACAGGGATTCCTACGAGCAGTACTTC.